The source of this T cell receptor (beta chain) is a study of blood T cell repertoires in COVID-19. In the authors' workflow: Amplification with reference gene primers provided the estimates of nucleated cell counts. Method: immunoSEQ multiplex PCR; TCRdb's copy keeps in-frame clones and lacks some. D and trimming were read from the DNA, whereas the V and J calls and clone size are those reported in that table. The sample contains about 260,000 clones, more than 75% of which appear only once. The V gene's germline CDR1 is SQVTM and CDR2 ANQGSEA. The V gene end was trimmed by 3 bases and the J gene end by 7 bases; junction bases not matched to a gene: 6. The CDR3 contains 14 residues.

Sequenced: peripheral blood. The V and J genes are TRBV29-1 and TRBJ1-2, with 12 nucleotides matching TRBD1. This TCR derives from a woman in her forties or fifties with acute or convalescent COVID-19. CDR3 protein: CSVEGQGAPGGYTF. The CDR3 region has the DNA TGCAGCGTTGAGGGACAGGGGGCGCCGGGTGGCTACACCTTC.